Each of the 26 T cell receptor beta chains below was sequenced from the same sample in a study of beta chain features in type 1 diabetes. Reverse transcribing all isolated RNA meant expressed TCRB transcripts were sequenced. The repertoire was sequenced with immunoSEQ multiplex PCR; TCRdb's copy has only in-frame clones and lacks some. The table has about 350,000 clones, about 18% seen once. The sequenced material came from naive CD4+ T cells from blood. Receptor source: a woman between 18 and 30 years old in good health.

The CDR3 region has the DNA TGTGCTAGTGGTTTCACCGGGACAGCCCAGACCCAGTACTTC. The encoded protein is CASGFTGTAQTQYF. This sequence joins TRBV12-5 and TRBJ2-5, with 7 nucleotides matching TRBD1. The CDR3 length is 14 residues. Unmatched junction bases numbered 7, after V lost 3 bases and J lost 6 bases. Germline V gives CDR1 LGHNT, CDR2 FRNRAP.

The chain carries TRBV6-5 and TRBJ1-2; 8 nucleotides match TRBD1. The CDR3 covers 15 residues. Trimming at V came to 0 bases and at J to 3 bases, leaving 3 bases not matched to a gene. Germline V gene data show CDR1 as MNHEY and CDR2 as SVGAGI. The CDR3, as DNA: TGTGCCAGCAGTTACTCGAACAGGGGGGACTATGGCTACACCTTC. Translation: CASSYSNRGDYGYTF.

The gene calls are TRBV5-1 and TRBJ1-6, with a possible D match to TRBD1 (6 bases). Per germline, CDR1 SGHRS and CDR2 YFSETQ. Trimming cost V 4 bases and J 7 bases, with 18 bases left between them. The CDR3 has 16 amino acids. The CDR3 region is CASSQRDMGPNSPLHF. CDR3 sequence (DNA): TGCGCCAGCAGCCAGCGGGACATGGGTCCGAATTCACCCCTCCACTTT.

The genes are TRBV7-2 and TRBJ2-5; possibly TRBD2 for D (6 bases). This CDR3 region has 14 residues. V was pared by 1 base and J by 6 bases, with 12 bases between. CDR1 is SGHTA and CDR2 is FQGNSA in the germline V gene. Here the CDR3 reads CASSLGGGLKTQYF. CDR3 DNA: TGTGCCAGCAGCTTAGGTGGGGGGTTGAAGACCCAGTACTTC.

The rearrangement joins TRBV5-1 to TRBJ2-1; 11 bases fit TRBD1. The CDR3 totals 15 residues. Germline values: CDR1 SGHRS, CDR2 YFSETQ. The trim removed 4 bases at V and 7 bases at J, leaving 7 bases unmatched. The CDR3, as DNA: TGCGCCAGCAGCGCTGGGACAGGGGGAAGGAATGAGCAGTTCTTC. Residues: CASSAGTGGRNEQFF. Variable domain in full (rest from reference TRBV5-1 and TRBJ2-1): KAGVTQTPRYLIKTRGQQVTLSCSPISGHRSVSWYQQTPGQGLQFLFEYFSETQRNKGNFPGRFSGRQFSNSRSEMNVSTLELGDSALYLCASSAGTGGRNEQFFGPGTRLTVL.

The table lists this clone with a few counts. The chain is built from TRBV4-1 and TRBJ2-3; 12 bases are shared with TRBD2. J gave up 4 bases and V 3 bases, and 17 bases lay outside the gene matches. The germline V gene encodes CDR1 MGHRA and CDR2 YSYEKL. This CDR3 has 20 amino acids. The CDR3 DNA reads TGCGCCAGCAGCCAGGGTAGAACACTGACTAGCGGGAGACGGGCAGATACGCAGTATTTT. Protein sequence: CASSQGRTLTSGRRADTQYF.

J is TRBJ2-2 and V is TRBV19, with D hard to call. This CDR3 contains 13 residues. Germline V gene sequence: CDR1 LNHDA, CDR2 SQIVND (reference sequence). V lost 4 bases, J lost 2 bases, and 5 bases lay in between. The CDR3 sequence: CASSTQNTGELFF. The CDR3 DNA follows: TGTGCCAGTAGTACCCAAAACACCGGGGAGCTGTTTTTT.

This clone has a handful of counts. The rearrangement uses TRBV9 and TRBJ1-2, with D perhaps TRBD1 (5 bases). The CDR3 loop spans 13 amino acids. In germline, CDR1 is SGDLS, CDR2 YYNGEE. V shed 4 bases and J shed 6 bases, with 13 bases lying between them. Here the CDR3 DNA reads TGTGCCAGCAGCCCCCGGGGGGGACATGGCTACACCTTC. It is translated as CASSPRGGHGYTF. The complete variable domain, with remaining parts taken from reference TRBV9 and TRBJ1-2, reads DSGVTQTPKHLITATGQRVTLRCSPRSGDLSVYWYQQSLDQGLQFLIQYYNGEERAKGNILERFSAQQFPDLHSELNLSSLELGDSALYFCASSPRGGHGYTFGSGTRLTVV.

The chain is built from TRBV30 and TRBJ2-3, with 8 nucleotides matching TRBD2. The CDR3 has 16 amino acids. V lost 0 bases and J lost 3; bases outside the gene matches: 8. The germline CDR1 and CDR2 sequences are GTSNPN and SVGIG (reference sequence). The CDR3 spells CAWSVFHAGGTDTQYF. The DNA for the CDR3 is TGTGCCTGGAGTGTATTTCACGCGGGGGGAACAGATACGCAGTATTTT.

This clone has more than one count but fewer than ten. The rearrangement joins TRBV4-1 to TRBJ1-1; a weak D match, TRBD1 (6 bases). The V end was cut by 3 bases, the J end by 6 bases, with 11 bases between. The CDR3 has 13 residues. The germline gives CDR1 MGHRA, CDR2 YSYEKL. In DNA form, the CDR3 reads TGCGCCAGCAGCCAGGCAGGGGAATCTGAAGCTTTCTTT. This encodes CASSQAGESEAFF.

The chain combines TRBV5-1 with TRBJ1-2, with a tentative D call TRBD1 (6 bases). CDR1 SGHRS and CDR2 YFSETQ come from the germline V gene. Deletions cut 2 bases from V and 4 bases from J, with 9 bases between. The CDR3 runs 13 residues. The CDR3: CASSFGTTYGYTF. In nucleotides, the CDR3 is TGCGCCAGCAGCTTCGGGACAACCTATGGCTACACCTTC.

A few counts support this clone. This rearrangement joins TRBV4-3 to TRBJ2-7, with 8 positions matching TRBD2. With V trimmed by 4 bases and J by 4 bases, 15 bases remained unmatched. The CDR3 has 17 amino acids. Germline V CDR1 and CDR2: LGHNA, YSLEER. CDR3 protein: CASSPTGGAGSLYEQYF. The CDR3 DNA is TGCGCCAGCAGCCCTACCGGGGGGGCAGGTAGTTTGTACGAGCAGTACTTC.

For the CDR3, the DNA is TGTGCCAGCAGTGATACGACAGGGGGGAACTATGGCTACACCTTC. Protein sequence: CASSDTTGGNYGYTF. The chain has TRBV25-1 and TRBJ1-2; 9 bases fit TRBD1. The V gene's germline CDR1 is MGHDK and CDR2 SYGVNS. The length of the CDR3 is 15 residues. Trimming cost V 3 bases and J 2 bases; bases outside gene matches: 4.

This clone was seen a handful of times. The V call is TRBV11-2, the J call TRBJ2-7; D is ambiguous. V was pared by 5 bases and J by 0 bases, with 14 bases between. This CDR3 is built from 15 residues. CDR1 and CDR2 from the germline V gene are SGHAT and FQNNGV. The CDR3 region is CASSPANTLSYEQYF. The CDR3 nucleotides are TGTGCCAGCAGCCCTGCCAACACCCTCTCCTACGAGCAGTACTTC.

V is TRBV29-1 and J is TRBJ1-2, with D unresolved. CDR1 is SQVTM and CDR2 is ANQGSEA in the germline V gene. This CDR3 contains 13 residues. Trimming removed 8 bases at V and 6 bases at J, with 19 bases between. The CDR3 sequence is CSISQFASDGYTF. The CDR3 DNA sequence: TGCAGCATTAGCCAGTTCGCCTCGGATGGCTACACCTTC.

The V and J genes are TRBV4-1 and TRBJ1-4, with D possibly being TRBD1 (6 bases). The germline CDR1 and CDR2 sequences are MGHRA and YSYEKL. This CDR3 contains 16 residues. V was clipped by 4 bases and J by 1 base, with 13 bases between them. The CDR3 here is CASSPHTGRTNEKLFF. The CDR3 region has the DNA TGCGCCAGCAGCCCGCACACAGGGCGAACTAATGAAAAACTGTTTTTT.

This chain uses TRBV5-1 with TRBJ1-6; 9 nucleotides agree with TRBD1. With V trimmed by 4 bases and J by 9 bases, 8 bases remained unmatched. Germline CDR1 reads SGHRS; CDR2 reads YFSETQ. This CDR3 is built from 15 residues. CDR3 in amino acids: CASSALTGGGSPLHF. The CDR3 nucleotides read TGCGCCAGCAGCGCCTTAACAGGGGGCGGTTCACCCCTCCACTTT.

The chain combines TRBV9 with TRBJ2-7; D perhaps matches TRBD2 (6 bases). This CDR3 region has 14 residues. Germline V lookup: CDR1 SGDLS, CDR2 YYNGEE. V was clipped by 3 bases and J by 0 bases, with 10 bases between them. The CDR3 reads CASSAGTLSYEQYF. The DNA for the CDR3 is TGTGCCAGCAGCGCAGGGACTCTCTCCTACGAGCAGTACTTC.

This clone was counted between two and nine times. The chain carries TRBV30 and TRBJ2-1, with 8 bases matching TRBD2. The germline V gene has CDR1 GTSNPN and CDR2 SVGIG (reference sequence). The trim removed 2 bases at V and 3 bases at J, leaving 9 bases unmatched. This CDR3 spans 16 amino acids. CDR3 in amino acids: CAWSPLADRNYNEQFF. DNA of the CDR3: TGTGCCTGGAGTCCACTAGCGGACCGAAACTACAATGAGCAGTTCTTC.

This clone has only a few counts. The V gene is TRBV29-1, the J gene TRBJ2-4; TRBD1 matches at 9 bases. The J segment lost 5 bases and the V segment lost 7 bases, leaving 12 bases of the junction unmatched. The CDR3 length is 15 residues. Germline CDR1 is SQVTM and CDR2 is ANQGSEA. For the CDR3, the DNA is TGCAGCGCCCAGAGGGGGACAGGGTATGAAAACATTCAGTACTTC. Protein sequence: CSAQRGTGYENIQYF.

The DNA for the CDR3 is TGTGCCAGCAGCCCAACTCTTAGCGGGGCGCTGTACAATGAGCAGTTCTTC. Its translation is CASSPTLSGALYNEQFF. The chain carries TRBV14 and TRBJ2-1; 8 bases align to TRBD2. V shed 4 bases, J shed 4 bases, and the junction held 12 bases outside the gene matches. CDR3 length equals 17 residues. CDR1 and CDR2 from the germline V gene are SGHDN and FVKESK. Full variable domain (rest looked up from reference TRBV14 and TRBJ2-1): EAGVTQFPSHSVIEKGQTVTLRCDPISGHDNLYWYRRVMGKEIKFLLHFVKESKQDESGMPNNRFLAERTGGTYSTLKVQPAELEDSGVYFCASSPTLSGALYNEQFFGPGTRLTVL.

This clone showed up just a few times. The chain has TRBV5-1 and TRBJ2-7; a possible D gene is TRBD1 (7 bases). Trimming shortened V by 3 bases and J by 2 bases, and 12 bases separated the two germline ends. Germline V gene sequence: CDR1 SGHRS, CDR2 YFSETQ. CDR3 length: 14 amino acids. CDR3 protein: CASSWARGAYEQYF. In DNA form, the CDR3 reads TGCGCCAGCAGCTGGGCCAGGGGGGCCTACGAGCAGTACTTC.

The chain is built from TRBV29-1 and TRBJ1-2; no firm D call. V lost 1 base and J 4 bases, leaving 7 bases between the germline ends. The CDR3 covers 12 residues. CDR1 is SQVTM and CDR2 is ANQGSEA in the germline V gene. As DNA, the CDR3 is TGCAGCGTTGAAGTCGGAGTCTATGGCTACACCTTC. Protein product: CSVEVGVYGYTF.

The V call is TRBV5-1, the J call TRBJ1-1; 8 positions agree with TRBD1. The CDR3 loop spans 15 amino acids. The J segment lost 5 bases and the V segment lost 0 bases, leaving 6 bases of the junction unmatched. CDR1 and CDR2 (germline): SGHRS, YFSETQ. CDR3 protein: CASSLAAGGRTEAFF. Written as DNA, the CDR3 is TGCGCCAGCAGCTTGGCCGCAGGGGGCAGGACTGAAGCTTTCTTT.

The J gene is TRBJ1-6, the V gene TRBV27, with 7 bases identical to TRBD1. In germline, CDR1 is MNHEY, CDR2 SMNVEV (reference sequence). V gave up 4 bases and J gave up 9 bases; unmatched junction bases: 6. The length of the CDR3 is 14 residues. CDR3 loop: CASSWPGQTSPLHF. Written as DNA, the CDR3 is TGTGCCAGCAGTTGGCCGGGACAGACTTCACCCCTCCACTTT.

V usage is TRBV25-1 and J usage is TRBJ2-5, with a possible D match to TRBD1 (6 bases). The CDR3 covers 12 residues. V lost 2 bases and J 5 bases, leaving 6 bases between the germline ends. From germline, CDR1 is MGHDK and CDR2 SYGVNS. The CDR3 region has the DNA TGTGCCAGCAGTGAAAGGGGGGAGACCCAGTACTTC. As protein: CASSERGETQYF.